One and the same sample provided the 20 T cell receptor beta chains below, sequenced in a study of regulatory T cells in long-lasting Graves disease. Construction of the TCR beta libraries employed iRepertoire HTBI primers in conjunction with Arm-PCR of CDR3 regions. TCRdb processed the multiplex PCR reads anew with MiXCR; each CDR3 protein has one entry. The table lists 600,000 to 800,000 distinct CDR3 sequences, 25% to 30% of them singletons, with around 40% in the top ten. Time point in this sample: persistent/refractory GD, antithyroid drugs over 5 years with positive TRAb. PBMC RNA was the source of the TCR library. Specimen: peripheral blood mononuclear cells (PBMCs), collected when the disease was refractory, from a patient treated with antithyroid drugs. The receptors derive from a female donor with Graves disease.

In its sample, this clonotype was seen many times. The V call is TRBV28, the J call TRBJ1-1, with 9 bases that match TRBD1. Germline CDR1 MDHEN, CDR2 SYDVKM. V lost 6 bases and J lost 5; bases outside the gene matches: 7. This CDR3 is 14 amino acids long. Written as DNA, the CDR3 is TGTGCCAGCAGAGTGACAGGGGGTGATACTGAAGCTTTCTTT. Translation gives CASRVTGGDTEAFF.

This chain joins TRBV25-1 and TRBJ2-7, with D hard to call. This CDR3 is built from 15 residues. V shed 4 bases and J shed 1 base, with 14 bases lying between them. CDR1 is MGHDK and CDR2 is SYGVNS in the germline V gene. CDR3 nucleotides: TGTGCCAGCAGTGGGATAGCAGAAGCATCCTACGAGCAGTACTTC. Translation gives CASSGIAEASYEQYF.

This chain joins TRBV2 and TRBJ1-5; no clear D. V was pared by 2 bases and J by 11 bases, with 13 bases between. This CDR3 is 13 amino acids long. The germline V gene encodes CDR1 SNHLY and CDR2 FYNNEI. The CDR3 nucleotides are TGTGCCAGCAGTGAACCCCTCGCGGGGTCCCAGCATTTT. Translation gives CASSEPLAGSQHF.

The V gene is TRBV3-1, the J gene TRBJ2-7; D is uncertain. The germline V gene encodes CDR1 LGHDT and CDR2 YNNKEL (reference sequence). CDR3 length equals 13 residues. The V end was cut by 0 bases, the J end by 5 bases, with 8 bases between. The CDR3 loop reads CASSQDDRHEQYF. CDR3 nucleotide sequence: TGTGCCAGCAGCCAAGATGACCGGCACGAGCAGTACTTC.

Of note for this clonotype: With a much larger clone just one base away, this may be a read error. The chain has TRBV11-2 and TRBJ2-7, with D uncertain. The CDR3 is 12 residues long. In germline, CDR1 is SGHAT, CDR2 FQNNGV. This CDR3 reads CASSLEFYGQYF. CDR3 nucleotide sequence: TGTGCCAGCAGCTTAGAGTTTTACGGGCAGTACTTC.

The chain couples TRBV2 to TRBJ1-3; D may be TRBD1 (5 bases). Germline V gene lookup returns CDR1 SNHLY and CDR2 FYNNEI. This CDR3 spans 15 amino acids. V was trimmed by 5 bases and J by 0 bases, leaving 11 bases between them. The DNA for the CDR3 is TGTGCCAGCAGTAGCCAGGGAGCCTCTGGAAACACCATATATTTT. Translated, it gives CASSSQGASGNTIYF.

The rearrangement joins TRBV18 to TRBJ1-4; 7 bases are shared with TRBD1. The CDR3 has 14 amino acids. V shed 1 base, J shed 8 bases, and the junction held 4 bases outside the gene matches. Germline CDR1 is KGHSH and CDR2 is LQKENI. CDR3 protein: CASSPQGAREKLFF. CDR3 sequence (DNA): TGTGCCAGCTCACCACAGGGGGCGCGGGAAAAACTGTTTTTT.

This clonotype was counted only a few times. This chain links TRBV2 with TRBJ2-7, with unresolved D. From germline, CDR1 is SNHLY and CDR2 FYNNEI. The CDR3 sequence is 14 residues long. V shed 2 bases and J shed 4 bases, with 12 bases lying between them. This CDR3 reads CASSEFPPKYEQYF. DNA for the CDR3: TGTGCCAGCAGTGAATTTCCCCCTAAGTACGAGCAGTACTTC.

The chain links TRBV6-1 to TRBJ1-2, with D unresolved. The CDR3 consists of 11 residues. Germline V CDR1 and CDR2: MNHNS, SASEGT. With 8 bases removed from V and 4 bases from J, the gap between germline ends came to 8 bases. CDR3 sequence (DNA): TGTGCCAGCGGGTCCACCTATGGCTACACCTTC. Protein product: CASGSTYGYTF.

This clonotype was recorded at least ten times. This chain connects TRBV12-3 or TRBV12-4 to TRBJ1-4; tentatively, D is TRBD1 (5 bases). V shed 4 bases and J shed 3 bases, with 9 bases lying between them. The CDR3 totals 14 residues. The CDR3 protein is CASSYPGPNEKLFF. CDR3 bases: TGTGCCAGCAGTTACCCGGGGCCTAATGAAAAACTGTTTTTT.

The CDR3 reads CASSPTGAGGPQHF. DNA of the CDR3: TGCGCCAGCAGCCCGACAGGGGCGGGGGGGCCCCAGCATTTT. The chain uses TRBV4-1 and TRBJ1-5; 8 bases line up with TRBD1. The trim removed 4 bases at V and 9 bases at J, leaving 8 bases unmatched. Per the germline V gene, CDR1 is MGHRA and CDR2 is YSYEKL. There are 14 residues in the CDR3.

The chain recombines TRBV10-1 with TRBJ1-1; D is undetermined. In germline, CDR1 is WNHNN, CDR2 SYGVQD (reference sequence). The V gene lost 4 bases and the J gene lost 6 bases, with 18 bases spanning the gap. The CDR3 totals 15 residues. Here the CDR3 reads CASSVKPVGSSEAFF. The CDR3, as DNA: TGCGCCAGCAGTGTAAAGCCGGTGGGGTCTTCTGAAGCTTTCTTT.

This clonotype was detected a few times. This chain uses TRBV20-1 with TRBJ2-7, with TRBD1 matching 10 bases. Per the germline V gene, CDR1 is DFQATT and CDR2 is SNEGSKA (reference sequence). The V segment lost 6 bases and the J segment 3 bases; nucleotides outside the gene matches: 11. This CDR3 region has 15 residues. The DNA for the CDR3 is TGCAGTGCGTCAGACCCCCGGGACAGGGGCTACGAGCAGTACTTC. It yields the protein CSASDPRDRGYEQYF.

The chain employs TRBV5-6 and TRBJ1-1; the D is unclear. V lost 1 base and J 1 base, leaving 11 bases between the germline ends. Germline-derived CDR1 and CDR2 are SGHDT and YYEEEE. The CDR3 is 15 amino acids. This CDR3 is CASSLLDKPNTEAFF. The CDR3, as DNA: TGTGCCAGCAGCTTGCTCGACAAACCGAACACTGAAGCTTTCTTT.

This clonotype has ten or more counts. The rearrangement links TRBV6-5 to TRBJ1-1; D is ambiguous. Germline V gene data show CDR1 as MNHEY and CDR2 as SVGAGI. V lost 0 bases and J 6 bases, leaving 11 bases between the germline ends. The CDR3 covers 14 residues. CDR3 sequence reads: CASSYSQTLSEAFF. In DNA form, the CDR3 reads TGTGCCAGCAGTTACTCCCAGACACTTTCTGAAGCTTTCTTT.

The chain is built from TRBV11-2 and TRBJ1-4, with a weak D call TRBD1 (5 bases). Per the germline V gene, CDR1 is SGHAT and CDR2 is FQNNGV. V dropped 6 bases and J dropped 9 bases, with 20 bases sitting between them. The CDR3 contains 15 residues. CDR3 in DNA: TGTGCCAGCAGTTTCCTTGGGGGGAGTCTGAAAAAACTGTTTTTT. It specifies CASSFLGGSLKKLFF.

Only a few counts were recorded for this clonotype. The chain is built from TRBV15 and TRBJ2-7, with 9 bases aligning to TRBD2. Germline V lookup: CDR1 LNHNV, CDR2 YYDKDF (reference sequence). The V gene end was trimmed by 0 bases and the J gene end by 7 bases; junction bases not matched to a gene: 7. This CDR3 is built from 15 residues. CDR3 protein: CATSRDRGTSWEQYF. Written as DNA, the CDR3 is TGTGCCACCAGCAGAGATCGGGGGACTAGCTGGGAGCAGTACTTC.

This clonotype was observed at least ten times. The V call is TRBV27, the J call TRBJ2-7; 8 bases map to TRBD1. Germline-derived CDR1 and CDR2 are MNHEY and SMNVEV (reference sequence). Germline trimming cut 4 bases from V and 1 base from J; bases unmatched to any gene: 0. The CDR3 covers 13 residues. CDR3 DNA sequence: TGTGCCAGCAGTTGGACAGGGTCCTACGAGCAGTACTTC. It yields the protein CASSWTGSYEQYF.

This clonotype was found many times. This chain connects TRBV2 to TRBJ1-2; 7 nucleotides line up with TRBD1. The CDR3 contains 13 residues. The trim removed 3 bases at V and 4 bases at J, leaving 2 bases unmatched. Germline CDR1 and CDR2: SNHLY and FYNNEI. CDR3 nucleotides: TGTGCCAGCAGTGACGACAGGGCCTATGGCTACACCTTC. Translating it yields CASSDDRAYGYTF.

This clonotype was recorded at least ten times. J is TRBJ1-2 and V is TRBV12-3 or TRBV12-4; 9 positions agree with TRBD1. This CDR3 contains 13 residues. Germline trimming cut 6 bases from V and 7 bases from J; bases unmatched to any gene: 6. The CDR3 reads CASRLQGAFGYTF. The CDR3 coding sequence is TGTGCCAGCAGGCTACAGGGGGCGTTTGGCTACACCTTC.